This TCR beta chain is from a study of cytomegalovirus exposure and HLA in healthy donors. Researchers ran the PCR with 60 Vbeta and 13 Jbeta primers. Sequencing used immunoSEQ multiplex PCR; TCRdb keeps in-frame clones, though not all of them. This sample yields 150,000 to 170,000 clones, of which around 79% are seen a single time; about 3% belongs to the top ten. This receptor was identified in a man between 18 and 29 years old in good health and CMV-seronegative. Sample: PBMCs.

The CDR3 bases are TGTGCCAGCAGCTCATATACCGGGACAACTGGCTACACCTTC. It codes for CASSSYTGTTGYTF. The chain couples TRBV7-2 to TRBJ1-2, with D perhaps TRBD1 (6 bases). Germline lookup yields CDR1 SGHTA and CDR2 FQGNSA. Trimming stripped 4 bases from V and 7 bases from J, with 16 bases between. This CDR3 region has 14 residues.